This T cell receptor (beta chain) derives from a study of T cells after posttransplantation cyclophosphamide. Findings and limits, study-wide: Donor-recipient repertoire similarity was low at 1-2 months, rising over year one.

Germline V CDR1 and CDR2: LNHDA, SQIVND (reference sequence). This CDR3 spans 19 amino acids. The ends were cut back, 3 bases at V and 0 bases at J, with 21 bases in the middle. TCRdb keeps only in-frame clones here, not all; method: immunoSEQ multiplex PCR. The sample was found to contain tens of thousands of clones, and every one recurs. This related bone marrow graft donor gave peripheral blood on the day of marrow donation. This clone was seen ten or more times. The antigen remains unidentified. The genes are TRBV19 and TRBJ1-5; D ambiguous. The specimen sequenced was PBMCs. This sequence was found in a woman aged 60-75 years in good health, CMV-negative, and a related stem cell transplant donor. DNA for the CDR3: TGTGCCAGTAGTATGGGTCGATTGCGGGCCAGCCTTAGCAATCAGCCCCAGCATTTT. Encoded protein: CASSMGRLRASLSNQPQHF.